This T cell receptor (beta chain) was identified in a study of blood T cell repertoires in COVID-19. Study at large: There were acute and convalescent COVID-19 samples, and they came from the United States, Italy and Spain. Sources were T cells, B-cell-depleted T cells, or PBMCs; the material itself was cDNA or gDNA.

CDR1 is SGHRS, CDR2 YFSETQ, per germline. Trimming pared 4 bases from V and 5 bases from J, leaving 10 bases between. This CDR3 region has 13 residues. Original processing notes: The authors estimated nucleated cell counts from reference gene primer amplification. The assay was immunoSEQ multiplex PCR, and TCRdb's table has in-frame clones only and misses some. V and J calls plus clone size are reproduced from that table; the DNA served to infer D and trimming. The table lists roughly 300,000 clones, 65% to 90% of them singletons. This clonotype was obtained from a human donor in a cohort sampled during active COVID-19. Sequencing input: peripheral blood. The V call is TRBV5-1, the J call TRBJ2-1; D may be TRBD1 (5 bases). The CDR3 is CASSVDNNNEQFF. CDR3 coding DNA: TGCGCCAGCAGCGTGGACAACAACAATGAGCAGTTCTTC.